These T cell receptor beta chains were read from a single sample in a study of T cells in tuberculosis. Assay used: immunoSEQ multiplex PCR; TCRdb lists only in-frame clones, some missing. The data show about 49,000 clones, more than 90% seen once. Sequenced here: PBMCs, sampled at tuberculosis diagnosis. All receptors derive from an adult with tuberculosis. The CDR3 runs from the conserved cysteine through the conserved F or W. A D gene is named only where the DNA matches it firmly. Size tells how often a clone was seen (once, few, many) or the class of an expanded clone, and some rows leave it out.

v_call,j_call,d_call,clone_size,cdr3_nt,cdr3_aa
TRBV7-2,TRBJ2-7,TRBD1,once,TGTGCCAGCAGCTTAAACAGGGGCTACGAGCAGTACTTC,CASSLNRGYEQYF
TRBV5-4,TRBJ1-2,.,.,TGTGCCAGCGGACTGACAGGTCTTGGCTACACCTTC,CASGLTGLGYTF
TRBV6-1,TRBJ1-3,.,.,TGTGCCAGCAGTGACAGAAGCTCTGGAAACACCATATATTTT,CASSDRSSGNTIYF
TRBV13,TRBJ2-7,TRBD1,.,TGTGCCAGCAGCCCGGGGACAGGGTACGAGCAGTACTTC,CASSPGTGYEQYF
TRBV7-7,TRBJ2-5,TRBD1,.,TGTGCTAGCAGCGAGGACAGGGGCGTGAAGACCCAGTACTTC,CASSEDRGVKTQYF
TRBV27,TRBJ1-2,TRBD1,.,TGTGCCAGCAGCCCCGGACAGGGTCGATATGGCTACACCTTC,CASSPGQGRYGYTF
TRBV5-5,TRBJ1-2,.,.,TGTGCCAGCAGCCGCGCCTATGGCTACACCTTC,CASSRAYGYTF
TRBV6-1,TRBJ2-7,.,.,TGTGCCAGCAGTGACGGCTTTTCGACAGGCGTCTACGAGCAGTACTTC,CASSDGFSTGVYEQYF
TRBV4-3,TRBJ1-2,.,.,TGCGCCAGCAGCCAAGATTACGGCAGGGCTAATGGCTACACCTTC,CASSQDYGRANGYTF
TRBV7-9,TRBJ1-2,.,.,TGTGCCAGCAGCTTAACGGGGATTACTAACTATGGCTACACCTTC,CASSLTGITNYGYTF
TRBV9,TRBJ1-1,.,.,TGTGCCAGCAGCGTAGGTTACGGAGGGACGAACACTGAAGCTTTCTTT,CASSVGYGGTNTEAFF
TRBV30,TRBJ2-2,.,.,TGTGCCTGGAGTAGGGGGACCGGGGAGCTGTTTTTT,CAWSRGTGELFF
TRBV27,TRBJ1-1,.,.,TGTGCCAGCAGTTTTCAAGGGGGTAGCACTGAAGCTTTCTTT,CASSFQGGSTEAFF
TRBV15,TRBJ2-7,TRBD1,.,TGTGCCACCAGCAATACAGGGGGCGTTTTCGCCTACGAGCAGTACTTC,CATSNTGGVFAYEQYF
TRBV30,TRBJ2-2,TRBD2,.,TGTGCCTGGAGTAAACTAGCGGGAGGAGGTGGCGGGGAGCTGTTTTTT,CAWSKLAGGGGGELFF
TRBV13,TRBJ2-6,.,.,TGTGCCAGCAGCTGGGCTCTTCTCTCTGGGGCCAACGTCCTGACTTTC,CASSWALLSGANVLTF
TRBV10-3,TRBJ2-1,.,.,TGTGCCATCAGTGGCCCGGACAGACGGGAGCAGTTCTTC,CAISGPDRREQFF
TRBV7-9,TRBJ2-1,.,.,TGTGCCAGCAGCTTTTCATACAATGAGCAGTTCTTC,CASSFSYNEQFF
TRBV27,TRBJ2-1,.,.,TGTGCCAGCAGTTTATGGGCGGGGCATGAGCAGTTCTTC,CASSLWAGHEQFF
TRBV4-3,TRBJ2-1,TRBD1,.,TGCGCCAGCAGCCAAGACCAGGGGGCATACAATGAGCAGTTCTTC,CASSQDQGAYNEQFF
TRBV5-6,TRBJ2-7,.,.,TGTGCCAGCAGCTCTACCGGGAACCGCTACGAGCAGTACTTC,CASSSTGNRYEQYF
TRBV7-2,TRBJ1-5,.,.,TGTGCCAGCAGTCGGACGGAGGCCCGTCAGCCCCAGCATTTT,CASSRTEARQPQHF
TRBV7-2,TRBJ2-5,.,.,TGTGCCAGCAGCTCCCCGGCAGGGATGAGAAAGACCCAGTACTTC,CASSSPAGMRKTQYF
TRBV5-8,TRBJ1-4,.,.,TGTGCCAGCAGCCCAAGGGGGGGTCGGGAAAAACTGTTTTTT,CASSPRGGREKLFF
TRBV6-1,TRBJ1-3,.,.,TGTGCCAGCAGTGTGGGGCTTTCTCCTGGAAACACCATATATTTT,CASSVGLSPGNTIYF
TRBV5-1,TRBJ1-4,.,.,TGCGCCAGCAGCTTGGGGCAGGGAACTGAAAAACTGTTTTTT,CASSLGQGTEKLFF
TRBV7-2,TRBJ2-7,TRBD1,.,TGTGCCAGCAGCTTATCTTTGACAGGGCTTGAGTACGAGCAGTACTTC,CASSLSLTGLEYEQYF
TRBV7-7,TRBJ2-5,.,few,TGTGCTAGCAGCTTACGGGGTGTAGAGACCCAGTACTTC,CASSLRGVETQYF
TRBV2,TRBJ2-6,.,.,TGTGCCAGCAGTGACTCGCCGGGGACTGGGGCCAACGTCCTGACTTTC,CASSDSPGTGANVLTF
TRBV19,TRBJ2-1,TRBD1,.,TGTGCCAGTAGTAGACAGGGTCCCTACAATGAGCAGTTCTTC,CASSRQGPYNEQFF
TRBV7-2,TRBJ2-7,.,.,TGTGCCAGCAGCTCAGCCCCCGGGACATACGACCTCTACGAGCAGTACTTC,CASSSAPGTYDLYEQYF
TRBV30,TRBJ1-1,.,.,TGTGCCTTCCCCGGGACACCCCACACAGACACTGAAGCTTTCTTT,CAFPGTPHTDTEAFF
TRBV27,TRBJ1-2,.,.,TGTGCCAGCAGCCCAGGCTCGGGGGTCTATGGCTACACCTTC,CASSPGSGVYGYTF
TRBV29-1,TRBJ2-1,TRBD2,.,TGCAGCGTTGAAGGGGGGACTAGCGGGTCCTACAATGAGCAGTTCTTC,CSVEGGTSGSYNEQFF
TRBV11-1,TRBJ2-6,.,.,TGTGCCAGCAGCTTATTAACAGGTAGCTCTGGGGCCAACGTCCTGACTTTC,CASSLLTGSSGANVLTF
TRBV28,TRBJ2-7,TRBD2,.,TGTGCCAGCAGTCCGATCCTAGCGGGCGAGCAGTACTTC,CASSPILAGEQYF
TRBV6-5,TRBJ2-2,.,.,TGTGCCAGCAGTTACTGGGGCCCAGGGGAAACCGGGGAGCTGTTTTTT,CASSYWGPGETGELFF
TRBV7-2,TRBJ1-6,.,.,TGTGCCAGCAGCTCAAACTTACGTAATTCACCCCTCCACTTT,CASSSNLRNSPLHF
TRBV5-1,TRBJ1-1,.,once,TGCGCCAGCAGCTTCCGGAAAGGGGATGAAGCTTTCTTT,CASSFRKGDEAFF
TRBV11-3,TRBJ2-1,.,.,TGTGCCAGCAATCGCCCCCGGGTGGGTAATGAGCAGTTCTTC,CASNRPRVGNEQFF
TRBV9,TRBJ2-1,TRBD1,.,TGTGCCAGCAGCGTAGCTCTGGGTCAGGGGGCAGTAGGAGACGATGAGCAGTTCTTC,CASSVALGQGAVGDDEQFF
TRBV28,TRBJ2-7,TRBD2,.,TGTGCCAGCAGTTTATATATAGCGAGGGGCGGGAGTTACGAGCAGTACTTC,CASSLYIARGGSYEQYF